This TCR beta chain was profiled in a study of T cell responses to AZD1222 COVID-19 vaccine. Whole-study context: It was second doses at about 4 or about 12 weeks that were pooled. Findings and limits, study-wide: Repertoire samples came only from after the peak T cell response.

On this clone: Its antigen is undetermined.

With 6 bases clipped from V and 6 bases from J, the junction kept 14 bases outside the gene matches. Per germline, CDR1 MGHDK and CDR2 SYGVNS. There are 16 residues in the CDR3. Sequencing used immunoSEQ multiplex PCR; TCRdb keeps in-frame clones, though not all of them. The sample carries around 130,000 clones, nearly 95% recorded once. This chain links TRBV25-1 with TRBJ1-5, with 7 bases lining up with TRBD1. The sample was peripheral blood, taken on day 0 of AZD1222 vaccination. This TCR was recovered from an adult in good health. CDR3 coding DNA: TGTGCCAGCAGAGCCATACCCGGACAGGTCTCTCAGCCCCAGCATTTT. This sequence encodes CASRAIPGQVSQPQHF.